These 5 T cell receptor beta chains were sequenced from one sample in a study of T cell repertoires in cytomegalovirus infection. MiXCR, run by TCRdb on the reads, gives a single entry per CDR3 protein. The sample records 400,000 or so distinct CDR3 sequences, about a sixth being singletons. Sequencing used PBMCs. Source of these receptors: a human donor in good health (CMV status not recorded). Some clones in this sample may be carry-over from other donors' samples.

This clonotype was observed at least ten times. The genes are TRBV28 and TRBJ1-5; possibly TRBD1 for D (6 bases). Germline V gene sequence: CDR1 MDHEN, CDR2 SYDVKM. The V end was cut by 5 bases, the J end by 4 bases, with 15 bases between. This CDR3 spans 15 amino acids. The CDR3 here is CASSDPGGGNQPQHF. As DNA, the CDR3 is TGTGCCAGCAGTGACCCCGGGGGCGGGAATCAGCCCCAGCATTTT.

This clonotype was seen repeatedly, ten times or more. The rearrangement links TRBV7-7 to TRBJ2-3; 13 bases are shared with TRBD2. CDR1 is SSHAT and CDR2 is FNYEAQ in the germline V gene (reference sequence). The CDR3 contains 16 residues. The trim removed 4 bases at V and 2 bases at J, leaving 3 bases unmatched. As DNA, the CDR3 is TGTGCCAGCAGCTCGGGACTAGCGGGGTACACAGATACGCAGTATTTT. Protein: CASSSGLAGYTDTQYF.

The chain links TRBV12-3 or TRBV12-4 to TRBJ2-3; TRBD2 aligns across 7 bases. V trimming: 3 bases; J trimming: 2 bases; junction bases outside the gene matches: 5. The CDR3 is 15 residues long. This CDR3 is CASSFTAGLTDTQYF. CDR3 nucleotide sequence: TGTGCCAGCAGTTTTACAGCGGGGCTCACAGATACGCAGTATTTT.

The chain uses TRBV10-3 and TRBJ1-1; 9 bases fit TRBD1. V shed 4 bases, J shed 5 bases, and the junction held 8 bases outside the gene matches. Germline loops: CDR1 ENHRY, CDR2 SYGVKD. The CDR3 loop spans 15 amino acids. The CDR3, as DNA: TGTGCCATCAGTGCTATACAGGGGGCGAGGACTGAAGCTTTCTTT. The encoded protein is CAISAIQGARTEAFF.

This clonotype was seen ten or more times. V is TRBV7-6 and J is TRBJ2-5, with 7 bases matching TRBD2. CDR3 length equals 15 residues. Germline assignment: CDR1 SGHVS and CDR2 FNYEAQ. The J segment lost 2 bases and the V segment lost 2 bases, leaving 5 bases of the junction unmatched. The CDR3 region is CASSLLAAIQETQYF. Here the CDR3 DNA reads TGTGCCAGCAGCTTACTAGCGGCAATACAAGAGACCCAGTACTTC.